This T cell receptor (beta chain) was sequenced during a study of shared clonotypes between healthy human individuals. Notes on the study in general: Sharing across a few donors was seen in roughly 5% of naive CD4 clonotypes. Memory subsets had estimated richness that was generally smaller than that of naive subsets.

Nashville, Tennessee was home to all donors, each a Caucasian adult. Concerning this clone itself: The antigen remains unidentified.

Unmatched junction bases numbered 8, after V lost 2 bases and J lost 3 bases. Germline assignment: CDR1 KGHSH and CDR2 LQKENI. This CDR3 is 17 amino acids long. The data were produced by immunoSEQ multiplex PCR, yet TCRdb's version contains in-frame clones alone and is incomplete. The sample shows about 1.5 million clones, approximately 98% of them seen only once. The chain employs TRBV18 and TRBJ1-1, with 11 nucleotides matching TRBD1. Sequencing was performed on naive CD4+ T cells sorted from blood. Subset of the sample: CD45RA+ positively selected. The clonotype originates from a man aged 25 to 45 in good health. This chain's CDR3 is CASSPYRTGGGYTEAFF. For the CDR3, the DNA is TGTGCCAGCTCACCATACCGGACAGGGGGCGGGTACACTGAAGCTTTCTTT.